Each of the 23 T cell receptor beta chains below was sequenced from the same sample in a study of Graves' ophthalmopathy and Graves' hyperthyroidism. Amplified material comprised TCR beta CDR3 regions derived from RNA transcripts. An initial RT-PCR round employing HTBI primers preceded a second-round multiplex PCR. MiXCR, run by TCRdb on the multiplex PCR reads, gives a single entry per CDR3 protein. The table lists about 740,000 distinct CDR3 sequences, roughly two fifths of them singletons. Source material: peripheral blood. These receptors were obtained from an adult man with Graves' ophthalmopathy.

This clonotype was counted a few times. The J gene is TRBJ2-7, the V gene TRBV5-4; 9 positions match TRBD2. The CDR3 runs 15 residues. Germline CDR1 is SGHNT and CDR2 is YYREEE (reference sequence). The V gene end was trimmed by 4 bases and the J gene end by 2 bases; junction bases not matched to a gene: 7. The CDR3: CASSGGTSLTYEQYF. The CDR3 region has the DNA TGTGCCAGCAGCGGAGGGACTAGCTTAACCTACGAGCAGTACTTC. Variable domain in full (rest from reference TRBV5-4 and TRBJ2-7): ETGVTQSPTHLIKTRGQQVTLRCSSQSGHNTVSWYQQALGQGPQFIFQYYREEENGRGNFPPRFSGLQFPNYSSELNVNALELDDSALYLCASSGGTSLTYEQYFGPGTRLTVT.

The table lists this clonotype with a few counts. V usage is TRBV24-1 and J usage is TRBJ2-2; no clear D gene. The CDR3 loop spans 12 amino acids. The V end was cut by 7 bases, the J end by 3 bases, with 5 bases between. The germline V gene encodes CDR1 KGHDR and CDR2 SFDVKD. CDR3 bases: TGTGCCACCAGAAAGGACACCGGGGAGCTGTTTTTT. Encoded protein: CATRKDTGELFF.

Note on this clonotype: One end of the junction does not line up with germline, which may come from a read error. The chain links TRBV7-9 to TRBJ1-2, with D hard to call. CDR1 and CDR2 (germline): SEHNR, FQNEAQ (reference sequence). The CDR3 consists of 13 residues. CDR3 in amino acids: CANSSDFEYGYTF. The CDR3 nucleotides are TGTGCCAACAGCTCCGATTTTGAGTATGGCTACACCTTC.

As to this clonotype: This may be a read error, as it is one base from a much larger clone. This chain uses TRBV11-1 with TRBJ1-5; 7 bases line up with TRBD1. The CDR3 has 14 residues. The trim removed 5 bases at V and 7 bases at J, leaving 8 bases unmatched. CDR1 and CDR2 (germline): SGHAT, FQDESV (reference sequence). CDR3 region: CASSAVGGGQPQHF. The CDR3 DNA reads TGTGCCAGCAGCGCGGTAGGGGGCGGACAGCCCCAGCATTTT.

This chain links TRBV20-1 with TRBJ1-5; D is unresolved. V gave up 0 bases and J gave up 6 bases, with 12 bases separating them. Germline values: CDR1 DFQATT, CDR2 SNEGSKA (reference sequence). The CDR3 spans 14 residues. CDR3 sequence: CSARDQGRVQPQHF. DNA of the CDR3: TGCAGTGCTAGAGATCAAGGAAGGGTTCAGCCCCAGCATTTT.

The chain links TRBV7-9 to TRBJ1-6; no clear D gene. This CDR3 is 15 amino acids long. Per the germline V gene, CDR1 is SEHNR and CDR2 is FQNEAQ (reference sequence). The V end was cut by 3 bases, the J end by 7 bases, with 13 bases between. CDR3 coding DNA: TGTGCCAGCAGCTTGGAAGCAGGAATAAATTCACCCCTCCACTTT. Amino acids: CASSLEAGINSPLHF.

The chain joins TRBV7-9 to TRBJ1-2; a weak D match, TRBD1 (5 bases). V was pared by 5 bases and J by 3 bases, with 13 bases between. The germline gives CDR1 SEHNR, CDR2 FQNEAQ (reference sequence). The CDR3 length is 14 residues. CDR3 DNA sequence: TGTGCCAGCAGCCCCCGACAGTTACACTATGGCTACACCTTC. It encodes CASSPRQLHYGYTF.

This clonotype has a handful of counts. The gene calls are TRBV7-9 and TRBJ2-7; tentative D call: TRBD2 (6 bases). V shed 5 bases and J shed 0 bases, with 20 bases lying between them. Per the germline V gene, CDR1 is SEHNR and CDR2 is FQNEAQ (reference sequence). This CDR3 spans 17 amino acids. The CDR3 DNA sequence: TGTGCCAGCAGCGTAAAAAATAGCGGCCCCCTCTCCTACGAGCAGTACTTC. Translating it yields CASSVKNSGPLSYEQYF.

This clonotype was seen repeatedly, ten times or more. The chain recombines TRBV2 with TRBJ2-5; D ambiguous. Per germline, CDR1 SNHLY and CDR2 FYNNEI. The V and J ends lost 4 bases and 2 bases respectively, with 11 bases between them. The CDR3 totals 14 residues. CDR3 in amino acids: CASSVMETQETQYF. The CDR3 DNA follows: TGTGCCAGCAGTGTGATGGAGACGCAAGAGACCCAGTACTTC.

This clonotype was found a few times. This rearrangement joins TRBV14 to TRBJ1-3; D remains ambiguous. The ends were cut back, 1 base at V and 0 bases at J, with 10 bases in the middle. This CDR3 comprises 16 residues. In germline, CDR1 is SGHDN, CDR2 FVKESK. For the CDR3, the DNA is TGTGCCAGCAGCCAAGTCGGGAGCTTCTCTGGAAACACCATATATTTT. This encodes CASSQVGSFSGNTIYF.

This rearrangement joins TRBV6-6 to TRBJ1-6; D ambiguous. Trimming left V 0 bases short and J 9 bases short, with 9 bases between. Germline V gene lookup returns CDR1 MNHNY and CDR2 SVGAGI (reference sequence). The CDR3 contains 14 residues. The CDR3 spells CASSYSASGSPLHF. The CDR3 nucleotides are TGTGCCAGCAGTTACTCAGCCAGTGGTTCACCCCTCCACTTT.

The chain uses TRBV29-1 and TRBJ1-2; possible D gene TRBD1, 5 bases. This CDR3 is built from 11 residues. V gave up 6 bases and J gave up 4 bases, with 9 bases separating them. Germline V gives CDR1 SQVTM, CDR2 ANQGSEA. In nucleotides, the CDR3 is TGCAGCGTGGGACGGCCCTATGGCTACACCTTC. Its protein product is CSVGRPYGYTF.

This clonotype was seen repeatedly, ten times or more. This chain joins TRBV15 and TRBJ2-7; 8 bases align to TRBD2. Germline CDR1 is LNHNV and CDR2 is YYDKDF (reference sequence). Germline trimming cut 8 bases from V and 5 bases from J; bases unmatched to any gene: 5. This CDR3 spans 12 amino acids. CDR3 in amino acids: CATGTSPHEQYF. DNA for the CDR3: TGTGCCACCGGGACTAGTCCCCACGAGCAGTACTTC. The full variable domain, in which reference TRBV15 and TRBJ2-7 provide the parts outside the CDR3, is DAMVIQNPRYQVTQFGKPVTLSCSQTLNHNVMYWYQQKSSQAPKLLFHYYDKDFNNEADTPDNFQSRRPNTSFCFLDIRSPGLGDTAMYLCATGTSPHEQYFGPGTRLTVT.

This clonotype occurred a few times. This chain joins TRBV7-9 and TRBJ2-6; D may be TRBD2 (5 bases). The CDR3 totals 15 residues. The V end was cut by 5 bases, the J end by 0 bases, with 8 bases between. Germline CDR1 reads SEHNR; CDR2 reads FQNEAQ (reference sequence). In DNA, the CDR3 is TGTGCCAGCAGCCCGGGGAGCTCTGGGGCCAACGTCCTGACTTTC. This translates into CASSPGSSGANVLTF.

V gene TRBV29-1 combines with J gene TRBJ1-2, with 9 nucleotides matching TRBD1. CDR3 size: 11 residues. The germline gives CDR1 SQVTM, CDR2 ANQGSEA. Losses at the gene ends were 4 bases for V and 14 bases for J; bases not matched to a gene: 8. The CDR3 here is CSVGGQGIRTF. CDR3 in DNA: TGCAGCGTTGGCGGACAGGGGATAAGGACCTTC.

This clonotype was found a few times. As DNA, the CDR3 is TGCAGTGCTGGGCAGGGGGCGGTCTTCGGAGAGACCCAGTACTTC. Protein: CSAGQGAVFGETQYF. The chain is built from TRBV20-1 and TRBJ2-5; TRBD1 aligns across 8 bases. CDR1 is DFQATT and CDR2 is SNEGSKA in the germline V gene (reference sequence). The junction had 12 bases not matched to a gene; V was cut back by 5 bases and J by 4 bases. The CDR3 is 15 amino acids.

V is TRBV29-1 and J is TRBJ1-5; TRBD1 agrees at 10 bases. CDR1 and CDR2 from the germline V gene are SQVTM and ANQGSEA. The length of the CDR3 is 16 residues. V lost 4 bases and J lost 7; bases outside the gene matches: 13. The CDR3 region has the DNA TGCAGCGTTGGCGGACAGGGGGTGGCGAGTGAGCAGCCCCAGCATTTT. Translation gives CSVGGQGVASEQPQHF.

The chain links TRBV11-1 to TRBJ1-1, with D perhaps matching TRBD1 (6 bases). Per the germline V gene, CDR1 is SGHAT and CDR2 is FQDESV (reference sequence). This CDR3 spans 14 amino acids. The CDR3 loop is CARDQGQLNTEAFF. The CDR3 nucleotides read TGTGCTAGAGATCAGGGACAATTGAACACTGAAGCTTTCTTT.

This clonotype was seen ten or more times. The gene calls are TRBV6-5 and TRBJ1-6; 7 bases align to TRBD1. V shed 2 bases and J 8 bases; nucleotides not matched to a gene: 6. This CDR3 comprises 15 residues. The germline CDR1 and CDR2 sequences are MNHEY and SVGAGI. The CDR3: CASSYTTGDDSPLHF. CDR3 DNA sequence: TGTGCCAGCAGTTACACCACAGGGGATGATTCACCCCTCCACTTT.

The V call is TRBV19, the J call TRBJ1-1; no firm D call. Germline loops: CDR1 LNHDA, CDR2 SQIVND (reference sequence). The length of the CDR3 is 13 residues. V was shortened by 6 bases and J by 0 bases, with 8 bases between the two germline ends. The CDR3 DNA follows: TGTGCCAGTAGCCCGGGGATGAACACTGAAGCTTTCTTT. Translated, it gives CASSPGMNTEAFF.

This sequence joins TRBV9 and TRBJ1-1; D may be TRBD1 (5 bases). V was shortened by 4 bases and J by 5 bases, with 15 bases between the two germline ends. Looked up from germline, CDR1 is SGDLS and CDR2 is YYNGEE. The CDR3 loop spans 14 amino acids. The CDR3 is CASSHTDGGTEAFF. The CDR3 bases are TGTGCCAGCAGCCACACCGACGGGGGTACTGAAGCTTTCTTT.

The chain recombines TRBV24-1 with TRBJ2-5; 10 nucleotides align to TRBD1. The CDR3 totals 15 residues. The V gene end was trimmed by 1 base and the J gene end by 9 bases; junction bases not matched to a gene: 7. CDR1 and CDR2 from the germline V gene are KGHDR and SFDVKD. CDR3 bases: TGTGCCACCAGTGATTTTGGGACAGGGGATCAGCCCCAGTACTTC. Protein: CATSDFGTGDQPQYF.

This clonotype was found a few times. The V and J genes are TRBV7-2 and TRBJ2-2; possibly TRBD1 or TRBD2 for D (6 bases each). Trimming cost V 5 bases and J 6 bases, with 19 bases left between them. Germline CDR1 reads SGHTA; CDR2 reads FQGNSA. This CDR3 comprises 16 residues. DNA of the CDR3: TGTGCCAGCAGCGGTAGCGTGGGGGGCCGCCCCGGGGAGCTGTTTTTT. It specifies CASSGSVGGRPGELFF.